The 27 T cell receptor beta chains below all came from one sample that was sequenced in a study of shared clonotypes between healthy human individuals. Some clones are missing from TCRdb's copy, which holds only in-frame ones; the method was immunoSEQ multiplex PCR. The top ten clones hold about 0.52% of a sample with over a million clones, 70% to 80% of them seen once. Input material: memory CD4+ T cells from PBMCs. Subset: CD45RA-negative fraction. The receptor set was obtained from a man younger than 35 in good health. Some clones in this sample may be carry-over from other donors' samples.

DNA for the CDR3: TGTGCCAGCAGCTTGGTTGGCCACGAGCAGTACTTC. Translated, it gives CASSLVGHEQYF. The rearrangement links TRBV7-9 to TRBJ2-7; D is unresolved. This CDR3 has 12 residues. Trimming left V 3 bases short and J 5 bases short, with 8 bases between. From germline, CDR1 is SEHNR and CDR2 FQNEAQ (reference sequence).

J is TRBJ2-7 and V is TRBV9, with D tentatively TRBD1 or TRBD2 (6 bases each). The germline V gene encodes CDR1 SGDLS and CDR2 YYNGEE. V lost 3 bases and J 7 bases, leaving 17 bases between the germline ends. The CDR3 spans 14 residues. CDR3 sequence (DNA): TGTGCCAGCAGCGCTTGGGACCGGAGGGGGGAGCAGTACTTC. The encoded protein is CASSAWDRRGEQYF.

The rearrangement links TRBV19 to TRBJ1-2, with D unresolved. This CDR3 has 13 amino acids. V was cut by 5 bases and J by 5 bases, with 12 bases left in between. Germline assignment: CDR1 LNHDA and CDR2 SQIVND (reference sequence). CDR3 sequence: CASSHGPPYGYTF. DNA for the CDR3: TGTGCCAGTAGTCACGGGCCGCCATATGGCTACACCTTC. The variable domain in full, completed from reference TRBV19 and TRBJ1-2, reads DGGITQSPKYLFRKEGQNVTLSCEQNLNHDAMYWYRQDPGQGLRLIYYSQIVNDFQKGDIAEGYSVSREKKESFPLTVTSAQKNPTAFYLCASSHGPPYGYTFGSGTRLTVV.

About this clone: The sample contains more than one DNA sequence encoding this CDR3. The V and J genes are TRBV11-2 and TRBJ2-5; D not resolved. The DNA end is more similar to TRBJ2-7, so the J call may be wrong. Germline V gene lookup returns CDR1 SGHAT and CDR2 FQNNGV. This CDR3 is 15 amino acids long. The CDR3: CASSPLTVSSYEQYF. The DNA of the CDR3 is TGTGCCAGCAGCCCCCTAACGGTCTCTTCCTACGAGCAGTACTTC.

The rearrangement uses TRBV5-4 and TRBJ2-5, with D perhaps matching TRBD2 (6 bases). Germline values: CDR1 SGHNT, CDR2 YYREEE (reference sequence). This CDR3 has 15 residues. Trimming took off 4 bases at V and 1 base at J, with 14 bases between the two ends. In nucleotides, the CDR3 is TGTGCCAGCAGCGATAGCCGGGGGTCCCAAGAGACCCAGTACTTC. This translates into CASSDSRGSQETQYF.

J is TRBJ2-1 and V is TRBV4-2; 14 nucleotides match TRBD2. There are 21 residues in the CDR3. The V gene's germline CDR1 is LGHNA and CDR2 YNFKEQ. V trimming: 4 bases; J trimming: 0 bases; junction bases outside the gene matches: 14. The CDR3 spells CASSRLPGTSGRSLSYNEQFF. The CDR3 nucleotides read TGTGCCAGCAGCCGCCTCCCCGGGACTAGCGGGAGATCCCTCTCCTACAATGAGCAGTTCTTC.

The table lists this clone with a few counts. This rearrangement joins TRBV11-2 to TRBJ2-5, with D perhaps matching TRBD1 (6 bases). Germline V gives CDR1 SGHAT, CDR2 FQNNGV. V lost 4 bases, J lost 0 bases, and 12 bases lay in between. CDR3 length: 15 residues. CDR3 residues: CASSSRGLDQETQYF. The CDR3 DNA reads TGTGCCAGCAGCTCCAGGGGTCTAGACCAAGAGACCCAGTACTTC.

The V call is TRBV5-1, the J call TRBJ2-3; D might be TRBD2 (7 bases). Germline CDR1 is SGHRS and CDR2 is YFSETQ. The CDR3 is 17 amino acids. The V and J ends lost 4 bases and 3 bases respectively, with 21 bases between them. In DNA form, the CDR3 reads TGCGCCAGCAGCCCACGTGGGGGGGGCGTGTGGACAGATACGCAGTATTTT. Translated, it gives CASSPRGGGVWTDTQYF. The full variable domain, its missing parts supplied by reference TRBV5-1 and TRBJ2-3, is KAGVTQTPRYLIKTRGQQVTLSCSPISGHRSVSWYQQTPGQGLQFLFEYFSETQRNKGNFPGRFSGRQFSNSRSEMNVSTLELGDSALYLCASSPRGGGVWTDTQYFGPGTRLTVL.

This clone came up a few times. The chain has TRBV6-6 and TRBJ1-2; 7 bases are shared with TRBD1. The V and J ends lost 0 bases and 4 bases, in that order; junction bases with no gene match: 2. There are 14 residues in the CDR3. The germline V gene encodes CDR1 MNHNY and CDR2 SVGAGI (reference sequence). CDR3: CASSYSTGVYGYTF. The CDR3 nucleotides read TGTGCCAGCAGTTACTCAACAGGGGTCTATGGCTACACCTTC.

The CDR3 nucleotides read TGTGCCAGCAGCTTACTAGCGGCCTCCTACAATGAGCAGTTCTTC. Protein sequence: CASSLLAASYNEQFF. The J gene is TRBJ2-1, the V gene TRBV21-1; the table's TRBD2 call for D was not verified on the DNA. TRBV21-1 is described as a pseudogene. This CDR3 is built from 15 residues.

The sample holds one count of this clone. The chain recombines TRBV5-1 with TRBJ2-7; 8 positions match TRBD2. J was trimmed by 3 bases and V by 7 bases; bases with no gene match: 9. CDR1 is SGHRS, CDR2 YFSETQ, per germline. The CDR3 sequence is 14 residues long. The CDR3 loop reads CASGSGSLGYEQYF. For the CDR3, the DNA is TGCGCCAGCGGGAGCGGGAGTTTGGGCTACGAGCAGTACTTC.

This chain links TRBV7-3 with TRBJ2-1, with TRBD1 as a possible D gene (6 bases). The CDR3 sequence is 16 residues long. The germline gives CDR1 SGHTA, CDR2 FQGTGA. V gave up 3 bases and J gave up 8 bases, with 20 bases separating them. The CDR3 nucleotides read TGTGCCAGCAGCTTCGCCACAGGGACCCATTGGGATGAGCAGTTCTTC. Translating it yields CASSFATGTHWDEQFF.

The rearrangement joins TRBV10-3 to TRBJ1-3; D may be TRBD1 (6 bases). Germline V CDR1 and CDR2: ENHRY, SYGVKD. This CDR3 is 16 amino acids long. Trimming pared 6 bases from V and 0 bases from J, leaving 15 bases between. CDR3 bases: TGTGCCATCAGCACAGGGATACCCTCCTCTGGAAACACCATATATTTT. This encodes CAISTGIPSSGNTIYF.

The V and J genes are TRBV30 and TRBJ2-5; D possibly corresponds to TRBD1 (8 bases). The closer fit of TRBJ2-7 to the DNA end suggests the J call may be wrong. CDR3 length equals 17 residues. Germline-derived CDR1 and CDR2 are GTSNPN and SVGIG (reference sequence). In DNA form, the CDR3 reads TGTGCCTGGAGTCCCAGGGGGCTAGCGGCAGTCTTCTACGAGCAGTACTTC. As protein: CAWSPRGLAAVFYEQYF.

Notes on this clone: Other nucleotide sequences from this sample produce the same CDR3. V usage is TRBV30 and J usage is TRBJ2-7; 7 nucleotides match TRBD1. Trimming cost V 0 bases and J 4 bases; bases outside gene matches: 6. The V gene's germline CDR1 is GTSNPN and CDR2 SVGIG (reference sequence). The CDR3 totals 14 residues. CDR3 loop: CAWSVETGHYEQYF. DNA of the CDR3: TGTGCCTGGAGTGTGGAGACAGGGCATTACGAGCAGTACTTC.

The V call is TRBV28, the J call TRBJ1-5; D is possibly TRBD1 (5 bases). V was clipped by 6 bases and J by 6 bases, with 18 bases between them. In germline, CDR1 is MDHEN, CDR2 SYDVKM. This CDR3 comprises 15 residues. CDR3 bases: TGTGCCAGCAGCCCAATTGCGGGGGGGACTCAGCCCCAGCATTTT. Its translation: CASSPIAGGTQPQHF.

This clone occurred once. The rearrangement joins TRBV25-1 to TRBJ2-1; D remains unclear. The ends were cut back, 3 bases at V and 4 bases at J, with 7 bases in the middle. Per the germline V gene, CDR1 is MGHDK and CDR2 is SYGVNS. This CDR3 is built from 13 residues. DNA of the CDR3: TGTGCCAGCAGTGATTTGGAGTACAATGAGCAGTTCTTC. Its protein product is CASSDLEYNEQFF.

V gene TRBV11-2 combines with J gene TRBJ2-1; 7 bases agree with TRBD1. Germline loops: CDR1 SGHAT, CDR2 FQNNGV. This CDR3 is 13 amino acids long. V dropped 3 bases and J dropped 6; count of bases not matched to a gene: 2. This CDR3 reads CASSFTGVNEQFF. CDR3 bases: TGTGCCAGCAGCTTTACAGGGGTCAATGAGCAGTTCTTC.

There are a few counts of this clone. This chain uses TRBV5-6 with TRBJ1-4; D is undetermined. The V and J ends lost 6 bases and 5 bases respectively, with 11 bases between them. Germline CDR1 is SGHDT and CDR2 is YYEEEE. This CDR3 contains 13 residues. This CDR3 is CASKLRGNEKLFF. The CDR3 coding sequence is TGTGCCAGCAAACTCAGAGGAAATGAAAAACTGTTTTTT. The full variable domain, in which reference TRBV5-6 and TRBJ1-4 provide the parts outside the CDR3, is DAGVTQSPTHLIKTRGQQVTLRCSPKSGHDTVSWYQQALGQGPQFIFQYYEEEERQRGNFPDRFSGHQFPNYSSELNVNALLLGDSALYLCASKLRGNEKLFFGSGTQLSVL.

This clone appeared a single time. The chain employs TRBV28 and TRBJ2-3; 9 bases fit TRBD1. V was pared by 5 bases and J by 4 bases, with 7 bases of the junction left unmatched. The CDR3 length is 15 residues. Germline V gene sequence: CDR1 MDHEN, CDR2 SYDVKM. CDR3 sequence (DNA): TGTGCCAGCAGTACCCCGGGACAGGGACCAGATACGCAGTATTTT. This encodes CASSTPGQGPDTQYF.

The table lists this clone with a count of one. The chain joins TRBV5-4 to TRBJ2-7; 7 bases are a match to TRBD1. The CDR3 length is 15 residues. V dropped 0 bases and J dropped 3; count of bases not matched to a gene: 6. Per the germline V gene, CDR1 is SGHNT and CDR2 is YYREEE (reference sequence). In DNA form, the CDR3 reads TGTGCCAGCAGCTTGGATCCAGGGGGAATCTACGAGCAGTACTTC. This translates into CASSLDPGGIYEQYF.

The rearrangement links TRBV21-1 to TRBJ1-4. TRBV21-1 represents a pseudogene. The CDR3 spans 15 residues. Here the CDR3 DNA reads TGTGCCAGCAGCCCGCCTAGGACGGTTAATGAAAAACTGTTTTTT. This gives the protein CASSPPRTVNEKLFF.

This chain uses TRBV5-6 with TRBJ2-3, with D perhaps matching TRBD2 (6 bases). The V gene's germline CDR1 is SGHDT and CDR2 YYEEEE. The CDR3 contains 16 residues. V lost 0 bases to trimming and J lost 1 base, with 12 bases between them. The CDR3 loop reads CASSLDTSSGTDTQYF. The CDR3, as DNA: TGTGCCAGCAGCTTGGATACTAGCTCGGGCACAGATACGCAGTATTTT.

CDR3 sequence (DNA): TGCGCCAGCGGCAGGGACAGGGGGTACGGGGAGCAGTACTTC. This sequence encodes CASGRDRGYGEQYF. The chain combines TRBV10-2 with TRBJ2-7; 11 positions agree with TRBD1. With 8 bases clipped from V and 7 bases from J, the junction kept 10 bases outside the gene matches. Germline lookup yields CDR1 WSHSY and CDR2 SAAADI. The CDR3 is 14 residues long.

V and J are TRBV19 and TRBJ1-1; 8 nucleotides match TRBD1. CDR3 size: 17 residues. V trimming: 7 bases; J trimming: 5 bases; junction bases outside the gene matches: 18. Germline V gene data show CDR1 as LNHDA and CDR2 as SQIVND (reference sequence). The CDR3 loop is CASTGPDRAWGDTEAFF. CDR3 DNA sequence: TGTGCCAGTACCGGTCCGGACAGGGCATGGGGAGATACTGAAGCTTTCTTT.

The CDR3 loop is CASSLGQGKAVLSNQPQHF. The CDR3, as DNA: TGTGCCAGCAGTTTAGGCCAGGGGAAGGCCGTTCTGAGCAATCAGCCCCAGCATTTT. This chain joins TRBV28 and TRBJ1-5; tentative D call: TRBD1 (6 bases). Looked up from germline, CDR1 is MDHEN and CDR2 is SYDVKM. The V end lost 2 bases, the J end lost 1 base, and 21 bases lay between the germline ends. This CDR3 spans 19 amino acids.

CDR3 in DNA: TGCGCCAGCAGCGGAACCTACGAGCAGTACTTC. Its translation is CASSGTYEQYF. The V call is TRBV5-1, the J call TRBJ2-7; D unclear. In germline, CDR1 is SGHRS, CDR2 YFSETQ. CDR3 length equals 11 residues. V shed 4 bases and J shed 2 bases, with 4 bases lying between them.